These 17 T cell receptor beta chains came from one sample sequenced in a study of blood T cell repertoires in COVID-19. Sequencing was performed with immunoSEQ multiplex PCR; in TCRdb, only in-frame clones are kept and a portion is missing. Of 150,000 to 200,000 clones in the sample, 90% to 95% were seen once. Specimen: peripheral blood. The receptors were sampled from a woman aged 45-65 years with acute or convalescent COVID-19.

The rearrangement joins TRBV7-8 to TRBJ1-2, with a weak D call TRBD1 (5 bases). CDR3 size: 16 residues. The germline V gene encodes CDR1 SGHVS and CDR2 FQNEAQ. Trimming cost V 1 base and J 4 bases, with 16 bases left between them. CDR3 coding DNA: TGTGCCAGCAGCTTAGAGGCAGGGATAGTGGGCTATGGCTACACCTTC. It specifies CASSLEAGIVGYGYTF.

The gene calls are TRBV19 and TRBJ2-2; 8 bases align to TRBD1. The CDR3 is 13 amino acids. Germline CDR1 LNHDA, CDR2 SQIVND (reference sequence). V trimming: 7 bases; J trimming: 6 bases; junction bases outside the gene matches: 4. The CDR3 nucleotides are TGTGCCAGTACTGGACAGGGAGCCGGGGAGCTGTTTTTT. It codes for CASTGQGAGELFF. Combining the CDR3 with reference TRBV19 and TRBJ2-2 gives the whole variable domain DGGITQSPKYLFRKEGQNVTLSCEQNLNHDAMYWYRQDPGQGLRLIYYSQIVNDFQKGDIAEGYSVSREKKESFPLTVTSAQKNPTAFYLCASTGQGAGELFFGEGSRLTVL.

CDR3 in amino acids: CAISGQSSGNTIYF. CDR3 in DNA: TGTGCCATCAGTGGACAGAGCTCTGGAAACACCATATATTTT. The V gene is TRBV10-3, the J gene TRBJ1-3; maybe TRBD1 (5 bases). The germline CDR1 and CDR2 sequences are ENHRY and SYGVKD. The CDR3 length is 14 residues. V gave up 4 bases and J gave up 0 bases, with 7 bases separating them.

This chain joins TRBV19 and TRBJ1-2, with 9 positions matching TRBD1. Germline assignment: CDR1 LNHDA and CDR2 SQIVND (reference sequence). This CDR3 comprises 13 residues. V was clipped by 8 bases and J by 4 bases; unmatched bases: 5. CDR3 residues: CASASTGGYGYTF. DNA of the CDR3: TGTGCCAGTGCGTCGACAGGGGGCTATGGCTACACCTTC.

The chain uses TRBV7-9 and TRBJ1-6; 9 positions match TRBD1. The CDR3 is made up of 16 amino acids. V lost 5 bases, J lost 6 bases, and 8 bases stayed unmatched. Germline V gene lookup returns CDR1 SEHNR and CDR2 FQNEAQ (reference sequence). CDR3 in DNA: TGTGCCAGCAGCCAGGGACAGGGTCGGCCTAATTCACCCCTCCACTTT. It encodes CASSQGQGRPNSPLHF.

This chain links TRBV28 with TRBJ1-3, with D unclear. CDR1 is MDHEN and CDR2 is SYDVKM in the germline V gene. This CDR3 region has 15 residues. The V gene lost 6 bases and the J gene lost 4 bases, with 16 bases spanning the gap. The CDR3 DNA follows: TGTGCCAGCAGCCCGATGGGGAGTAGGGGAAACACCATATATTTT. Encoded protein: CASSPMGSRGNTIYF.

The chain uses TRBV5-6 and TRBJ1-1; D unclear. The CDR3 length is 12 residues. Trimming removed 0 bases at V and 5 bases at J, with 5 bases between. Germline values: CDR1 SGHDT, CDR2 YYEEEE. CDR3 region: CASSLGPTEAFF. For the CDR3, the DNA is TGTGCCAGCAGCTTGGGGCCGACTGAAGCTTTCTTT.

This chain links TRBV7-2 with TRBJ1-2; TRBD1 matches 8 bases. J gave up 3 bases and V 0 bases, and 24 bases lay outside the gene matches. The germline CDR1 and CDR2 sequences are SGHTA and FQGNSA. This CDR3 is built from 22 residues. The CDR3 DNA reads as TGTGCCAGCAGCTTAGCCAGACCGAAAGGGGAGGGTGGACAGGGAAGGTACTATGGCTACACCTTC. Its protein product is CASSLARPKGEGGQGRYYGYTF.

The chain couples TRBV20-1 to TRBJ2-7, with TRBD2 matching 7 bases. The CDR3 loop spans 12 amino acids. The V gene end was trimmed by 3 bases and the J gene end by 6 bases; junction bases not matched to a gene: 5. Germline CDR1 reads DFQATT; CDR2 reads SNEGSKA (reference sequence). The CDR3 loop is CSASGGVSEQYF. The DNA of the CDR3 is TGCAGTGCTAGTGGGGGGGTATCCGAGCAGTACTTC.

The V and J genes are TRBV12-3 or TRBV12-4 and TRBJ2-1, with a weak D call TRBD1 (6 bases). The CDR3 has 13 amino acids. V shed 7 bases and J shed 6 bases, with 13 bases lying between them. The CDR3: CASIRGFFNEQFF. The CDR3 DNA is TGTGCCAGCATTAGGGGGTTTTTCAATGAGCAGTTCTTC.

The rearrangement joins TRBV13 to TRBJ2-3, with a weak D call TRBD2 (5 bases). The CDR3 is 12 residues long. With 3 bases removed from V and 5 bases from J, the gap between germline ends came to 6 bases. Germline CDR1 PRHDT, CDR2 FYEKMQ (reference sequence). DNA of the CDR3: TGTGCCAGCAGCTTGGAGGAAGATACGCAGTATTTT. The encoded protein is CASSLEEDTQYF.

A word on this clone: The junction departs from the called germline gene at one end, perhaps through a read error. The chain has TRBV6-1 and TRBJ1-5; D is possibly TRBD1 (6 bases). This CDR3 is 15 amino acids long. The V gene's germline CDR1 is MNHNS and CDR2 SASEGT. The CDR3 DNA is TGTGCCAGCAGCTACCTTGGGGGCGGGTATCAGCCCCAACATTTT. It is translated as CASSYLGGGYQPQHF.

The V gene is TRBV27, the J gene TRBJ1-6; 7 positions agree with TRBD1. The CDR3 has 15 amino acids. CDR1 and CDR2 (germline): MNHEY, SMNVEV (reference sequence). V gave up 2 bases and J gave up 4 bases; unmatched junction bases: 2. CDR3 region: CASSLEGQYNSPLHF. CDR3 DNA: TGTGCCAGCAGTTTAGAGGGACAGTATAATTCACCCCTCCACTTT.

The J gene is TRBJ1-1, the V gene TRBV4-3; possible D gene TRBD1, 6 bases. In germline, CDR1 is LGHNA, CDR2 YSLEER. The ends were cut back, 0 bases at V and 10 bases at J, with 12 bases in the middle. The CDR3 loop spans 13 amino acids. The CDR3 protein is CASSQELGGAAFF. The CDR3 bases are TGCGCCAGCAGCCAAGAGTTAGGGGGGGCAGCTTTCTTT.

This CDR3 reads CASSSYGTPLHF. The DNA of the CDR3 is TGTGCCAGCAGCTCATATGGCACACCCCTCCACTTT. The chain joins TRBV11-2 to TRBJ1-6; D unresolved. The germline V and J ends were trimmed by 4 bases and 11 bases, with 9 bases remaining between them. Germline values: CDR1 SGHAT, CDR2 FQNNGV. The CDR3 consists of 12 residues.

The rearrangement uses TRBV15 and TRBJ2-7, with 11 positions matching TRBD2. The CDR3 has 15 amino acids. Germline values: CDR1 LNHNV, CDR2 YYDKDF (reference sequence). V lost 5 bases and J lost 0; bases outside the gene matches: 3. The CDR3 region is CATSRGTSGSYEQYF. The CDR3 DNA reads TGTGCCACCAGCCGCGGGACTAGCGGCTCCTACGAGCAGTACTTC.

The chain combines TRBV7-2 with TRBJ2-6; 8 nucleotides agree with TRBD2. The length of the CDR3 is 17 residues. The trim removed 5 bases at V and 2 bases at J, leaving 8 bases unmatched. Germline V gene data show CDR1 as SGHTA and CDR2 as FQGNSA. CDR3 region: CASSPRTSKAGANVLTF. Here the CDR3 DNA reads TGTGCCAGCAGCCCCAGGACTAGCAAGGCTGGGGCCAACGTCCTGACTTTC.